This is a list of T cell receptor beta chains from one sample in a study of shared clonotypes between healthy human individuals. Clones were sequenced by immunoSEQ multiplex PCR, and TCRdb holds only the in-frame ones, with some missing. The sample contains about 2.3 million clones, 93% of which appear only once. Sequencing was performed on naive CD4+ T cells from PBMCs. The source is a man aged 18 to 29 in good health. Some clones in this sample may be carry-over from other donors' samples. Each CDR3 is given with its conserved first and last residue. The D gene is left open where the match is weak. Size is stated for part of the rows, as once, few or many counts, or as a class when the clone is expanded.

V gene,D gene,J gene,clone size,CDR3 protein,CDR3 DNA
TRBV6-5,.,TRBJ2-7,.,CASRRTETYEQYF,TGTGCCAGCAGGCGAACAGAAACCTACGAGCAGTACTTC
TRBV18,TRBD2,TRBJ2-1,.,CASSHRGREGRLEQFF,TGTGCCAGCTCACACCGAGGGCGGGAGGGTAGATTGGAGCAGTTCTTC
TRBV10-3,.,TRBJ2-7,.,CATAGGRSNEQYF,TGTGCAACCGCTGGGGGTCGAAGCAACGAGCAGTACTTC
TRBV5-1,.,TRBJ1-2,.,CASSLEVEGGALVGYTF,TGCGCCAGCAGCTTGGAAGTCGAAGGAGGAGCCCTGGTCGGCTACACCTTC
TRBV18,.,TRBJ1-3,.,CASSPYSTGSGNTIYF,TGTGCCAGCTCACCTTACTCGACAGGCTCTGGAAACACCATATATTTT
TRBV27,TRBD1,TRBJ2-2,.,CASSLRTGYTGELFF,TGTGCCAGCAGTTTAAGGACAGGGTACACCGGGGAGCTGTTTTTT
TRBV10-1,TRBD1,TRBJ2-5,once,CASSAHPTGGWETQYF,TGCGCCAGCAGTGCCCACCCAACAGGGGGCTGGGAGACCCAGTACTTC
TRBV20-1,.,TRBJ1-1,many,CSARANTEAFF,TGCAGTGCTAGAGCGAACACTGAAGCTTTCTTT
TRBV5-1,.,TRBJ2-5,once,CASSLTSSQETQYF,TGCGCCAGCAGCTTGACATCTAGCCAGGAGACCCAGTACTTC
TRBV28,TRBD2,TRBJ2-4,.,CASSSSGTTKNIQYF,TGTGCCAGCAGTTCTAGCGGGACAACCAAAAACATTCAGTACTTC
TRBV4-3,.,TRBJ2-3,.,CASSQDIRGDTQYF,TGCGCCAGCAGCCAAGACATCAGGGGAGATACGCAGTATTTT
TRBV5-1,TRBD2,TRBJ2-5,.,CASSGSGRALETQYF,TGCGCCAGCAGCGGTAGCGGGAGGGCCCTAGAGACCCAGTACTTC
TRBV28,TRBD2,TRBJ2-7,once,CASRPAGPSYEQYF,TGTGCCAGCAGGCCAGCGGGACCCTCCTACGAGCAGTACTTC
TRBV7-6,.,TRBJ2-5,.,CASSPRVERGTQYF,TGTGCCAGCAGTCCCAGGGTCGAGAGGGGGACCCAGTACTTC
TRBV4-3,.,TRBJ1-2,.,CASSQEIRAVYGYTF,TGCGCCAGCAGCCAAGAAATTCGGGCAGTCTATGGCTACACCTTC
TRBV7-9,.,TRBJ2-2,.,CASSFSSTGELFF,TGTGCCAGCAGCTTCTCGAGCACCGGGGAGCTGTTTTTT
TRBV10-3,.,TRBJ2-7,.,CAISESPGLPGLEQYF,TGTGCCATCAGTGAGTCCCCGGGACTTCCCGGTCTCGAGCAGTACTTC
TRBV28,TRBD1,TRBJ1-5,once,CASSLRAGGVNQPQHF,TGTGCCAGCAGTTTACGAGCAGGGGGCGTCAATCAGCCCCAGCATTTT
TRBV6-5,.,TRBJ1-1,.,CASRLEIEVTEAFF,TGTGCCAGCAGACTCGAAATCGAGGTCACTGAAGCTTTCTTT
TRBV7-9,.,TRBJ2-4,.,CAIRQVYGAKNIQYF,TGTGCCATCCGACAGGTTTATGGGGCCAAAAACATTCAGTACTTC
TRBV18,.,TRBJ1-5,.,CASSVDRNNQPQHF,TGTGCCAGCTCGGTTGACAGGAACAATCAGCCCCAGCATTTT
TRBV28,.,TRBJ2-3,.,CASSPPRPTDTQYF,TGTGCCAGCAGTCCCCCCCGGCCGACAGATACGCAGTATTTT
TRBV27,.,TRBJ2-7,once,CASSLTDALGAYEQYF,TGTGCCAGCAGTTTAACGGACGCACTGGGAGCCTACGAGCAGTACTTC
TRBV25-1,.,TRBJ2-1,.,CASSEFGEREQFF,TGTGCCAGCAGTGAATTTGGGGAGAGGGAGCAGTTCTTC
TRBV30,TRBD2,TRBJ2-7,.,CAHGIHSGRQQYF,TGTGCCCATGGGATACATAGCGGGAGACAGCAGTACTTC
TRBV29-1,.,TRBJ1-4,.,CSVLSPSATNEKLFF,TGCAGCGTCCTCTCTCCCAGTGCAACTAATGAAAAACTGTTTTTT
TRBV5-4,.,TRBJ1-2,.,CASSIDGSYGYTF,TGTGCCAGCAGCATTGACGGGAGCTATGGCTACACCTTC
TRBV5-5,.,TRBJ2-7,once,CASSSTGTGQYF,TGTGCCAGCAGCTCAACAGGAACAGGGCAGTACTTC
TRBV7-2,TRBD1,TRBJ2-3,.,CASSLTGTGFTDTQYF,TGTGCCAGCAGCTTAACCGGGACAGGGTTCACAGATACGCAGTATTTT